This T cell receptor beta chain was profiled in a study of T cells in narcolepsy. Study-wide results and caveats: Reportedly, autoreactive clonotypes were serially detected in patients' blood but not controls'.

For this clone: The target antigen is unknown.

Assay: immunoSEQ multiplex PCR; the TCRdb copy retains only in-frame clones and omits some. Of tens of thousands of clones detected, under 85% appear once; the ten largest clones hold under 2%. The TCR comes from a human donor in good health. Source material: memory (CD45RA-) CD4+ T cells from blood.

This CDR3 reads CASKPGLGNTEAFF. The CDR3 bases are TGTGCCAGCAAACCAGGGCTGGGGAACACTGAAGCTTTCTTT. The chain carries TRBV6-4 and TRBJ1-1; D perhaps matches TRBD1 (5 bases). CDR3 length: 14 residues. The V gene's germline CDR1 is MRHNA and CDR2 SNTAGT. Deletions cut 7 bases from V and 1 base from J, with 13 bases between.